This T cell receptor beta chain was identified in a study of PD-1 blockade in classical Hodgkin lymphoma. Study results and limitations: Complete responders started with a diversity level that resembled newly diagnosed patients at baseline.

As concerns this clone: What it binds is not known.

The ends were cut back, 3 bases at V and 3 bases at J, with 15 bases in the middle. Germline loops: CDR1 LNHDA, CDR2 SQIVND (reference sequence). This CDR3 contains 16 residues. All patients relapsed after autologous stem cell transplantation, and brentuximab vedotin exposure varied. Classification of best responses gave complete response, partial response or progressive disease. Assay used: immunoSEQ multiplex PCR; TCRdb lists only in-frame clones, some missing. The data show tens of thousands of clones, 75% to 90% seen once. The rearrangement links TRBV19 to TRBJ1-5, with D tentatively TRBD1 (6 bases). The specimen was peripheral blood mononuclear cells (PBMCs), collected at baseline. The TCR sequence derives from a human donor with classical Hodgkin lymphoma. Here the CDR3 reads CASSMGQGGANQPQHF. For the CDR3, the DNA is TGTGCCAGTAGTATGGGTCAAGGGGGGGCCAATCAGCCCCAGCATTTT.